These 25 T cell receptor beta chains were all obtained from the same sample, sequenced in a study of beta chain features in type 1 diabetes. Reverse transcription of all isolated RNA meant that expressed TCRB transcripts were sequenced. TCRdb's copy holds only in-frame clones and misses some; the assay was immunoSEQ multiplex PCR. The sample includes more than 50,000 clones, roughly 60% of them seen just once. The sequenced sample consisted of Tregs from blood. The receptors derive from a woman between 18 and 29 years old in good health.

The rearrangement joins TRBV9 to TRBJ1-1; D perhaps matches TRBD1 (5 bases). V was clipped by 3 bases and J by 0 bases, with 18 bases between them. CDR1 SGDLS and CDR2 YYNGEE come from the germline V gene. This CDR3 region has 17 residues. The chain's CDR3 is CASSAPDVRVMNTEAFF. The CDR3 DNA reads TGTGCCAGCAGCGCCCCCGATGTCAGGGTAATGAACACTGAAGCTTTCTTT.

CDR3 loop: CAIASGQATGELFF. DNA of the CDR3: TGTGCCATCGCCTCGGGACAGGCCACCGGGGAGCTGTTTTTT. This chain uses TRBV6-5 with TRBJ2-2; 8 positions agree with TRBD1. The germline V gene has CDR1 MNHEY and CDR2 SVGAGI. The CDR3 totals 14 residues. With 10 bases clipped from V and 4 bases from J, the junction kept 8 bases outside the gene matches.

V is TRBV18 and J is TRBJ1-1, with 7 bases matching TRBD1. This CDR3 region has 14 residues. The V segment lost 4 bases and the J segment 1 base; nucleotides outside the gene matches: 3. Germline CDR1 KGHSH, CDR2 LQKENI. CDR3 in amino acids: CASSLRDRNTEAFF. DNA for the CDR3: TGTGCCAGCTCACTCCGGGACAGGAACACTGAAGCTTTCTTT.

CDR3 amino acids: CASRTTSGIIGEQFF. The CDR3 region has the DNA TGCGCCAGCAGGACGACTAGCGGAATTATAGGGGAGCAGTTCTTC. The chain employs TRBV5-1 and TRBJ2-1, with TRBD2 matching 9 bases. Germline CDR1 reads SGHRS; CDR2 reads YFSETQ. CDR3 length equals 15 residues. Germline trimming cut 5 bases from V and 10 bases from J; bases unmatched to any gene: 13.

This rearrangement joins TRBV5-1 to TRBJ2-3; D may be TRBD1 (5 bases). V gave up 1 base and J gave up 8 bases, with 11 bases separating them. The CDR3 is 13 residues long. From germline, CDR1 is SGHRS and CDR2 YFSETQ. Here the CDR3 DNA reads TGCGCCAGCAGCTTGCAGGGTCTTGGTACGCAGTATTTT. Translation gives CASSLQGLGTQYF.

The CDR3 DNA reads TGTGCCAGCAGTTACGGAGAAGCTAACTATGGCTACACCTTC. Translated: CASSYGEANYGYTF. V usage is TRBV6-6 and J usage is TRBJ1-2; no firm D call. Trimming cost V 2 bases and J 0 bases, with 7 bases left between them. This CDR3 contains 14 residues. CDR1 and CDR2 from the germline V gene are MNHNY and SVGAGI (reference sequence).

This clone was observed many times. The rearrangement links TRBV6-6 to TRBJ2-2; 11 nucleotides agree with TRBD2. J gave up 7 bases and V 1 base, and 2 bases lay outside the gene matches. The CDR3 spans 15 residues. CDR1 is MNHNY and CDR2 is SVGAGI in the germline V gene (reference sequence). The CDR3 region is CASSYYSGGDGELFF. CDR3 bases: TGTGCCAGCAGTTACTATAGCGGGGGGGACGGGGAGCTGTTTTTT.

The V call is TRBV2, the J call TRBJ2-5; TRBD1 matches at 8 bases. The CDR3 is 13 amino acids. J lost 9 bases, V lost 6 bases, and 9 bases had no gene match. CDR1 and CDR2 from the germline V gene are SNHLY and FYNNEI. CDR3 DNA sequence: TGTGCCAGCAGCAAGGGACAGGAGAGACCCCAGTACTTC. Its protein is CASSKGQERPQYF.

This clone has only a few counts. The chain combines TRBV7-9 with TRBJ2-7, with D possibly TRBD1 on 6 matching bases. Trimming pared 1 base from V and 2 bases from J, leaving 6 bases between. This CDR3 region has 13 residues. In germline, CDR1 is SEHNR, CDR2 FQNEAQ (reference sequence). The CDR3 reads CASSLGGPYEQYF. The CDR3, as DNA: TGTGCCAGCAGCTTAGGGGGGCCCTACGAGCAGTACTTC.

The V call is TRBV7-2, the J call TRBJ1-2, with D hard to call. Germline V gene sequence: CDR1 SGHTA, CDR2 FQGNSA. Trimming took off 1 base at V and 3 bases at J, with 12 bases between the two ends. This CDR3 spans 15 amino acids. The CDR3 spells CASSLGRGLDYGYTF. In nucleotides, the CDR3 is TGTGCCAGCAGCTTAGGCCGAGGGCTGGACTATGGCTACACCTTC.

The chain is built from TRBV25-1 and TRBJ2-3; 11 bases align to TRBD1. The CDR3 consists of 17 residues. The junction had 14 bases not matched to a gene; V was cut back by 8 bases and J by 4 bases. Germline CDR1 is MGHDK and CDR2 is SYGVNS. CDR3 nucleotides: TGTGCCAGCTCAGTGACCCTTGGACAGGGGGCCTCAGATACGCAGTATTTT. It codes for CASSVTLGQGASDTQYF.

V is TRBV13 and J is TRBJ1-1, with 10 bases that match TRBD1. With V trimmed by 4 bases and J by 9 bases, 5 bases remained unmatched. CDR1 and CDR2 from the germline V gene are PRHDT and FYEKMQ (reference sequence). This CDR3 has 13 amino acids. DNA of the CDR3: TGTGCCAGCAGCTACCGGGACAGGGGTAAAGCTTTCTTT. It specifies CASSYRDRGKAFF.

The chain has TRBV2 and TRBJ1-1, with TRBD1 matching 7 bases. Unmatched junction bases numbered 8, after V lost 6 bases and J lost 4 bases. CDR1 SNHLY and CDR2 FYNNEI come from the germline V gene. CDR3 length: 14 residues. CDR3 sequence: CASSTDRVVTEAFF. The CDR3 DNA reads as TGTGCCAGCAGCACAGACAGGGTGGTCACTGAAGCTTTCTTT. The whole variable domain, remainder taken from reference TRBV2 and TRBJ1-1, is EPEVTQTPSHQVTQMGQEVILRCVPISNHLYFYWYRQILGQKVEFLVSFYNNEISEKSEIFDDQFSVERPDGSNFTLKIRSTKLEDSAMYFCASSTDRVVTEAFFGQGTRLTVV.

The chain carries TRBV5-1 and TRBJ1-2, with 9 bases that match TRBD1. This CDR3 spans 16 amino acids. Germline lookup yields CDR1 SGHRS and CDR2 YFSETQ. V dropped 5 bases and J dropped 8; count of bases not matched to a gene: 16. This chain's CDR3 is CASRKTPGQGTLGYTF. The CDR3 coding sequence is TGCGCCAGCAGAAAAACACCGGGACAGGGAACTCTCGGCTACACCTTC.

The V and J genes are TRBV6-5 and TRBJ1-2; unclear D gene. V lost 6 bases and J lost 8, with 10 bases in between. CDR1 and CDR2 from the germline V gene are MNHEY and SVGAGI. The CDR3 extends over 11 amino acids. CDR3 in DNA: TGTGCCAGCAGATCAGACTTGGGCTACACCTTC. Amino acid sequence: CASRSDLGYTF.

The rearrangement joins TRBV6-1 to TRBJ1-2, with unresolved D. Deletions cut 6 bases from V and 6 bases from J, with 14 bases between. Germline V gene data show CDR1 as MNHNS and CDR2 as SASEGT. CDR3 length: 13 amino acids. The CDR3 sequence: CASSLHRLDGYTF. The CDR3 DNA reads TGTGCCAGCAGCCTCCATCGGTTGGATGGCTACACCTTC.

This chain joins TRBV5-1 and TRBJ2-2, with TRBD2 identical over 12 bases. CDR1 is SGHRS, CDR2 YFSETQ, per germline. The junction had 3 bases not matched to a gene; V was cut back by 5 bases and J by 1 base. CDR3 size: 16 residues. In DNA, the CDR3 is TGCGCCAGCAGTTCGGGACTAGCGGGGAACACCGGGGAGCTGTTTTTT. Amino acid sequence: CASSSGLAGNTGELFF. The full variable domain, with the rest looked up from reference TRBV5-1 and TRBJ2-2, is KAGVTQTPRYLIKTRGQQVTLSCSPISGHRSVSWYQQTPGQGLQFLFEYFSETQRNKGNFPGRFSGRQFSNSRSEMNVSTLELGDSALYLCASSSGLAGNTGELFFGEGSRLTVL.

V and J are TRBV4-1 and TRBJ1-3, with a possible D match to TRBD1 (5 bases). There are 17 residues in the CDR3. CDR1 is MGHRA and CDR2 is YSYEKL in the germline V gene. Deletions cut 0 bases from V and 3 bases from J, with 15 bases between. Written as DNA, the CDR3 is TGCGCCAGCAGCCAAGATGGCACAGGAGGGATTGGAAACACCATATATTTT. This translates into CASSQDGTGGIGNTIYF.

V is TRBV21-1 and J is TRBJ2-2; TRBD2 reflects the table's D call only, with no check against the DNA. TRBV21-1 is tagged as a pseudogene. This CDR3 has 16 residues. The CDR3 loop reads CASMQGERGPGGELFF. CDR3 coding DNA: TGTGCCAGCATGCAGGGAGAGCGGGGGCCGGGCGGGGAGCTGTTTTTT.

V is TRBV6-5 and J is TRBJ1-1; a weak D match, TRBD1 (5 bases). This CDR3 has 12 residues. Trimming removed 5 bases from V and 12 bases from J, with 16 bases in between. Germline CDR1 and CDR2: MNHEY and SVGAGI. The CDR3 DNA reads TGTGCCAGCAGTGGGGATGCCGACAGTACTTTCTTT. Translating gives CASSGDADSTFF.

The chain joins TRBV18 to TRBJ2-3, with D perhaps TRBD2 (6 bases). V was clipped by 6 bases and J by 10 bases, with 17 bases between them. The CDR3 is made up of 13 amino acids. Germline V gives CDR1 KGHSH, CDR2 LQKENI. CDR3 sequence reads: CASSREAEGPQYF. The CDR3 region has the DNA TGTGCCAGCTCCCGAGAGGCGGAGGGTCCGCAGTATTTT.

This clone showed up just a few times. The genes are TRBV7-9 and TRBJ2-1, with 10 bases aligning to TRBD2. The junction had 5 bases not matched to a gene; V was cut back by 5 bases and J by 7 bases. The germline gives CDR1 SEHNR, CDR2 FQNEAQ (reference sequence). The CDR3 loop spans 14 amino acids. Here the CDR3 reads CASSRLAGVNEQFF. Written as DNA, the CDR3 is TGTGCCAGCAGCAGGCTAGCGGGGGTTAATGAGCAGTTCTTC.

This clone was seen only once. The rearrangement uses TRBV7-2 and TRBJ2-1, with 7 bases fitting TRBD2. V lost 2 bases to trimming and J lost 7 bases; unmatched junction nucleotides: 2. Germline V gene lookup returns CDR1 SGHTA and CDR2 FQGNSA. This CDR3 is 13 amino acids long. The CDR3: CASSLTLANEQFF. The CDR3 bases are TGTGCCAGCAGCTTAACACTAGCGAATGAGCAGTTCTTC.

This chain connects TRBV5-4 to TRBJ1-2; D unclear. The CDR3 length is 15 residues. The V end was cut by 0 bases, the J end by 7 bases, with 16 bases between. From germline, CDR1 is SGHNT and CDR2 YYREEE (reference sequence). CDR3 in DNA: TGTGCCAGCAGCTTGGGAGGCGGTGCGGGTGGTGGCTACACCTTC. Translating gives CASSLGGGAGGGYTF.

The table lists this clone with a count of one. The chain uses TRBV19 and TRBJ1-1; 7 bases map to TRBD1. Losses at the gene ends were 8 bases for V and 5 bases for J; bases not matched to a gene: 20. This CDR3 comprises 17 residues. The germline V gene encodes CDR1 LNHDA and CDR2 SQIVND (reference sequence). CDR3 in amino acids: CASFSLRFRDSGTEAFF. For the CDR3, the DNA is TGTGCCAGTTTTTCCCTACGGTTCCGGGACAGTGGTACTGAAGCTTTCTTT. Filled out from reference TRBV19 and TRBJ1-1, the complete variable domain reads DGGITQSPKYLFRKEGQNVTLSCEQNLNHDAMYWYRQDPGQGLRLIYYSQIVNDFQKGDIAEGYSVSREKKESFPLTVTSAQKNPTAFYLCASFSLRFRDSGTEAFFGQGTRLTVV.